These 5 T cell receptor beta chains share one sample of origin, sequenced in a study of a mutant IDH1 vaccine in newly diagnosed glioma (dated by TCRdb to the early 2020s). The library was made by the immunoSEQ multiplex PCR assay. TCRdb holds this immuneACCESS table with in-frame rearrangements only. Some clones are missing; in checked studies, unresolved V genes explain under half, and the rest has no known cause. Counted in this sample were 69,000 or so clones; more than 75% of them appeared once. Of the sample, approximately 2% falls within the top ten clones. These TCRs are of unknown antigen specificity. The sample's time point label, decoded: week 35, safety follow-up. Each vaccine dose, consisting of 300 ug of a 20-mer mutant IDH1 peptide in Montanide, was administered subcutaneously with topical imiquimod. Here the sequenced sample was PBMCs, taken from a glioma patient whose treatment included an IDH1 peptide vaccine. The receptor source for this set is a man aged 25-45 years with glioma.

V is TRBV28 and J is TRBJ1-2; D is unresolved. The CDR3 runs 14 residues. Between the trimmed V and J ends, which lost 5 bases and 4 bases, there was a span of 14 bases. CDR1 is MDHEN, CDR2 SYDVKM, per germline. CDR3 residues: CASSRLTVVYGYTF. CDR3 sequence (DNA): TGTGCCAGCAGTCGACTGACGGTAGTCTATGGCTACACCTTC.

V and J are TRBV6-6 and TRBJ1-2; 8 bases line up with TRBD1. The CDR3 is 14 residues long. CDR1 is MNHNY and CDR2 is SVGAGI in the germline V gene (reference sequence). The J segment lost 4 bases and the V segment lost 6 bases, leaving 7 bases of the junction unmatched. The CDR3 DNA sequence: TGTGCCAGCAGGGACGGACAGGGAGGCTATGGCTACACCTTC. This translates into CASRDGQGGYGYTF.

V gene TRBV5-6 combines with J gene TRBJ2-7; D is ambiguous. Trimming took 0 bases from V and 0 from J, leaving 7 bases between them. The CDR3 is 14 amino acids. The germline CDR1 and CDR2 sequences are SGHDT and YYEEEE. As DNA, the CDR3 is TGTGCCAGCAGCTTGGGAACGAGCTCCTACGAGCAGTACTTC. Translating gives CASSLGTSSYEQYF.

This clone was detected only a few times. The CDR3 DNA reads TGTGCCAGTACCCCGTGGACAGCCGCGGAGGCTTTCTTT. This translates into CASTPWTAAEAFF. The chain couples TRBV19 to TRBJ1-1; tentative D call: TRBD1 (6 bases). CDR1 is LNHDA and CDR2 is SQIVND in the germline V gene (reference sequence). The germline V and J ends were trimmed by 7 bases and 11 bases, with 20 bases remaining between them. There are 13 residues in the CDR3.

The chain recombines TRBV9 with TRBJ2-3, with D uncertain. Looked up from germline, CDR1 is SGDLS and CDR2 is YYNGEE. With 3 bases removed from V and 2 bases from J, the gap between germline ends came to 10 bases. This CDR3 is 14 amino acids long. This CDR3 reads CASSESPATDTQYF. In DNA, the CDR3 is TGTGCCAGCAGCGAGTCGCCGGCCACAGATACGCAGTATTTT. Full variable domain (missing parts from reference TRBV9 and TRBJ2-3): DSGVTQTPKHLITATGQRVTLRCSPRSGDLSVYWYQQSLDQGLQFLIQYYNGEERAKGNILERFSAQQFPDLHSELNLSSLELGDSALYFCASSESPATDTQYFGPGTRLTVL.